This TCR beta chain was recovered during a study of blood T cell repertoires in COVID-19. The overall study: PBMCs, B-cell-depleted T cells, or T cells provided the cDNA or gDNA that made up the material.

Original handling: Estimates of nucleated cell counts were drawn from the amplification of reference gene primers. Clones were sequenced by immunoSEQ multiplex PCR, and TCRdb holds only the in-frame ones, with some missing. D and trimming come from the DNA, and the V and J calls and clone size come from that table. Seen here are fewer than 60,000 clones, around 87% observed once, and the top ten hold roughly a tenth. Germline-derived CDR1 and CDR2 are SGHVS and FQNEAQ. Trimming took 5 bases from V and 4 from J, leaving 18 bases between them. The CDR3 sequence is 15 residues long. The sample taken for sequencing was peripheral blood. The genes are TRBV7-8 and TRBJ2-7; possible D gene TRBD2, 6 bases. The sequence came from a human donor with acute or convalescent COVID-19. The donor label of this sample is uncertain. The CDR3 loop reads CASSPWSSGTYEQYF. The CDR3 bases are TGTGCCAGCAGCCCGTGGAGTAGCGGAACTTACGAGCAGTACTTC. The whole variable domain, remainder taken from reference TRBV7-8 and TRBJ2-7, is GAGVSQSPRYKVAKRGQDVALRCDPISGHVSLFWYQQALGQGPEFLTYFQNEAQLDKSGLPSDRFFAERPEGSVSTLKIQRTQQEDSAVYLCASSPWSSGTYEQYFGPGTRLTVT.